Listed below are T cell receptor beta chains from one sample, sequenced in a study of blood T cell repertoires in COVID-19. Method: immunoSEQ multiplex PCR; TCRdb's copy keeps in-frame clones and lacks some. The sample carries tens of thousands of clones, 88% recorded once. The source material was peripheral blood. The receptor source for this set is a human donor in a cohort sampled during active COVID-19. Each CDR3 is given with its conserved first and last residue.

CAISTGTARTANSPLHF	17	TRBV10-3	TRBJ1-6
CASSPGISTDTQYF	14	TRBV7-9	TRBJ2-3
CASSGTSGGEETQYF	15	TRBV2	TRBJ2-5
CASSPPRKGEDPYEQYF	17	TRBV18	TRBJ2-7
CASSQPGQGFFF	12	TRBV4-1	TRBJ1-6
CASSQDLNSYGYTF	14	TRBV3-1/TRBV3-2	TRBJ1-2
CASSSSGGEQFF	12	TRBV7-2	TRBJ2-1
CASSQKTSTDTQYF	14	TRBV2	TRBJ2-3
CASSQGESYNSPLHF	15	TRBV3-1/TRBV3-2	TRBJ1-6
CASSLAGVGETQYF	14	TRBV7-9	TRBJ2-5
CAISEGGAANYGYTF	15	TRBV10-3	TRBJ1-2
CASSGRILSSYEQYF	15	TRBV2	TRBJ2-7
CASSSAEAGGVDNEQFF	17	TRBV5-1	TRBJ2-1
CASSEGPTGGRTDTQYF	17	TRBV2	TRBJ2-3
CASSVEASEDYEQYF	15	TRBV9	TRBJ2-7
CASSVEAGGGTKNIQYF	17	TRBV9	TRBJ2-4
CASSPSEPDRKFF	13	TRBV3-1/TRBV3-2	TRBJ2-1
CASSLWSSGTYNEQFF	16	TRBV7-2	TRBJ2-1